This T cell receptor (beta chain) was sequenced in a study of control samples from healthy donors and cancer patients. Repertoires were generated with immunoSEQ multiplex PCR, while TCRdb's copy carries only in-frame clones and drops some. The data contain around 80,000 clones, 70% to 90% of them singletons. A single count supports this clone. Unmatched junction bases numbered 9, after V lost 0 bases and J lost 3 bases. This CDR3 contains 17 residues. CDR1 and CDR2 from the germline V gene are SGDLS and YYNGEE. The chain combines TRBV9 with TRBJ2-3, with 8 positions matching TRBD2. The sequenced sample consisted of blood. The receptor was derived from a woman aged 45-65 years in good health. In DNA, the CDR3 is TGTGCCAGCAGCGTAGGAGGAGCCGGGACTAGTACAGATACGCAGTATTTT. This codes for CASSVGGAGTSTDTQYF.